The 22 T cell receptor beta chains given below trace back to one sample, sequenced in a study of cytomegalovirus exposure and HLA in healthy donors. Use of 60 Vbeta and 13 Jbeta primers characterized the PCR. Clones were sequenced by immunoSEQ multiplex PCR, and TCRdb holds only the in-frame ones, with some missing. The sample consists of some 150,000 clones, under 70% of them appearing once. Sequencing was carried out using PBMCs. The receptors here all came from a woman in her twenties or thirties in good health and CMV-seropositive.

V usage is TRBV4-2 and J usage is TRBJ1-1; D remains ambiguous. The CDR3 is 16 residues long. Trimming removed 0 bases from V and 5 bases from J, with 16 bases in between. Germline lookup yields CDR1 LGHNA and CDR2 YNFKEQ. The CDR3 nucleotides read TGTGCCAGCAGCCAAGATCATTGGAGTTTAGGAACTGAAGCTTTCTTT. The encoded protein is CASSQDHWSLGTEAFF.

The chain recombines TRBV5-1 with TRBJ1-1; D not certain. V was pared by 6 bases and J by 0 bases, with 9 bases between. CDR1 and CDR2 (germline): SGHRS, YFSETQ. CDR3 length: 13 residues. The CDR3 loop is CASTRSLNTEAFF. The DNA of the CDR3 is TGCGCCAGCACACGGAGCTTGAACACTGAAGCTTTCTTT.

The chain combines TRBV13 with TRBJ1-6; TRBD1 agrees at 9 bases. Germline CDR1 is PRHDT and CDR2 is FYEKMQ (reference sequence). CDR3 length equals 16 residues. With V trimmed by 5 bases and J by 3 bases, 5 bases remained unmatched. CDR3 in amino acids: CASSSRQGDYNSPLHF. Written as DNA, the CDR3 is TGTGCCAGCAGCAGCAGACAGGGGGACTATAATTCACCCCTCCACTTT. The full variable domain, in which reference TRBV13 and TRBJ1-6 provide the parts outside the CDR3, is AAGVIQSPRHLIKEKRETATLKCYPIPRHDTVYWYQQGPGQDPQFLISFYEKMQSDKGSIPDRFSAQQFSDYHSELNMSSLELGDSALYFCASSSRQGDYNSPLHFGNGTRLTVT.

This clone was counted a few times. The chain employs TRBV19 and TRBJ2-5, with 7 nucleotides matching TRBD2. CDR1 is LNHDA and CDR2 is SQIVND in the germline V gene (reference sequence). J lost 0 bases, V lost 9 bases, and 13 bases had no gene match. The CDR3 has 16 amino acids. CDR3 protein: CASTPNPGGNQETQYF. CDR3 DNA sequence: TGTGCCAGCACTCCTAACCCGGGGGGTAACCAAGAGACCCAGTACTTC.

CDR3 bases: TGTGCCAGCAGTCTGGGCCTCAGGGAGCTGTTTTTT. It codes for CASSLGLRELFF. The J gene is TRBJ2-2, the V gene TRBV2; D gene ambiguous. The CDR3 covers 12 residues. Per germline, CDR1 SNHLY and CDR2 FYNNEI. V was cut by 5 bases and J by 9 bases, with 10 bases left in between.

The chain employs TRBV4-2 and TRBJ1-6; 7 bases line up with TRBD1. The germline V gene has CDR1 LGHNA and CDR2 YNFKEQ. V trimming: 2 bases; J trimming: 8 bases; junction bases outside the gene matches: 6. The CDR3 has 15 amino acids. The CDR3 DNA reads as TGTGCCAGCAGCCAAAAACAGGGGACCGATTCACCCCTCCACTTT. Its translation is CASSQKQGTDSPLHF.

The chain has TRBV6-1 and TRBJ1-3, with no clear D. This CDR3 region has 15 residues. The germline V and J ends were trimmed by 4 bases and 3 bases, with 13 bases remaining between them. The germline CDR1 and CDR2 sequences are MNHNS and SASEGT. The CDR3 DNA is TGTGCCAGCAGTGCACAGAGTCAGTTTGGAAACACCATATATTTT. It specifies CASSAQSQFGNTIYF.

This chain joins TRBV9 and TRBJ1-4; 7 bases agree with TRBD1. The CDR3 extends over 13 amino acids. The junction had 3 bases not matched to a gene; V was cut back by 3 bases and J by 7 bases. Germline CDR1 reads SGDLS; CDR2 reads YYNGEE. The CDR3 is CASSGGGTEKLFF. In DNA, the CDR3 is TGTGCCAGCAGCGGAGGGGGCACTGAAAAACTGTTTTTT.

The rearrangement joins TRBV28 to TRBJ1-3; tentatively, D is TRBD1 (6 bases). The CDR3 runs 15 residues. CDR1 and CDR2 (germline): MDHEN, SYDVKM. Trimming cost V 3 bases and J 2 bases, with 11 bases left between them. CDR3 DNA sequence: TGTGCCAGCAGTTTCCGGGGGGCGACTGGAAACACCATATATTTT. Translating gives CASSFRGATGNTIYF.

On this clone: The sample holds other DNA sequences that translate to the same CDR3. The chain carries TRBV5-1 and TRBJ1-1; D is possibly TRBD1 (6 bases). V was cut by 6 bases and J by 1 base, with 10 bases left in between. CDR3 length: 13 residues. Germline CDR1 and CDR2: SGHRS and YFSETQ. The CDR3 DNA reads TGCGCCAGCACTCTGGACAGGAACACTGAAGCTTTCTTT. The encoded protein is CASTLDRNTEAFF.

This rearrangement joins TRBV14 to TRBJ2-1; D call uncertain. This CDR3 is 15 amino acids long. V lost 1 base, J lost 0 bases, and 7 bases lay in between. Germline-derived CDR1 and CDR2 are SGHDN and FVKESK. CDR3 nucleotides: TGTGCCAGCAGCCAAGGACTTATCTCCTACAATGAGCAGTTCTTC. It is translated as CASSQGLISYNEQFF. The entire variable domain, with the rest obtained from reference TRBV14 and TRBJ2-1, is as follows: EAGVTQFPSHSVIEKGQTVTLRCDPISGHDNLYWYRRVMGKEIKFLLHFVKESKQDESGMPNNRFLAERTGGTYSTLKVQPAELEDSGVYFCASSQGLISYNEQFFGPGTRLTVL.

This rearrangement joins TRBV5-4 to TRBJ1-6; TRBD1 matches 7 bases. CDR3 length: 15 residues. Germline V gene data show CDR1 as SGHNT and CDR2 as YYREEE (reference sequence). The V gene end was trimmed by 0 bases and the J gene end by 8 bases; junction bases not matched to a gene: 5. The CDR3 loop is CASSLVAGGHSPLHF. The CDR3 DNA follows: TGTGCCAGCAGCTTGGTGGCAGGGGGTCATTCACCCCTCCACTTT.

In this sample, this clone turned up once. This chain links TRBV6-4 with TRBJ1-1, with D uncertain. The V end was cut by 5 bases, the J end by 1 base, with 8 bases between. CDR1 is MRHNA, CDR2 SNTAGT, per germline. The CDR3 has 13 amino acids. The CDR3 reads CASSRIANTEAFF. The CDR3 DNA follows: TGTGCCAGCAGTCGAATAGCGAACACTGAAGCTTTCTTT.

Only a few counts were recorded for this clone. The chain employs TRBV5-1 and TRBJ1-1; D is uncertain. The CDR3 is made up of 13 amino acids. Germline V lookup: CDR1 SGHRS, CDR2 YFSETQ. The V end lost 4 bases, the J end lost 4 bases, and 11 bases lay between the germline ends. CDR3 nucleotides: TGCGCCAGCAGCCCCGGTACGAGCACTGAAGCTTTCTTT. This sequence encodes CASSPGTSTEAFF.

A single count supports this clone. The chain carries TRBV28 and TRBJ1-2; 7 nucleotides line up with TRBD1. There are 14 residues in the CDR3. The V gene end was trimmed by 10 bases and the J gene end by 7 bases; junction bases not matched to a gene: 15. Germline CDR1 reads MDHEN; CDR2 reads SYDVKM. CDR3 nucleotides: TGTGCCATTAATTCCGACAGGGAAATAGGTGGCTACACCTTC. It translates to CAINSDREIGGYTF.

This clone showed up just a few times. The J gene is TRBJ1-2, the V gene TRBV11-2; D may be TRBD1 (5 bases). From germline, CDR1 is SGHAT and CDR2 FQNNGV. The V gene lost 1 base and the J gene lost 0 bases, with 9 bases spanning the gap. CDR3 size: 15 residues. The CDR3 here is CASSLVRGANYGYTF. The CDR3 coding sequence is TGTGCCAGCAGCTTAGTCCGGGGGGCTAACTATGGCTACACCTTC.

This sequence joins TRBV6-5 and TRBJ2-5, with unresolved D. The J call may be incorrect, as the DNA end agrees better with TRBJ2-7. The CDR3 consists of 12 residues. The germline V gene has CDR1 MNHEY and CDR2 SVGAGI. CDR3 nucleotides: TGTGCCAGCATCACGATTTTCTACGAGCAGTACTTC. Protein sequence: CASITIFYEQYF.

The chain couples TRBV9 to TRBJ2-5; 7 positions agree with TRBD2. Germline V gives CDR1 SGDLS, CDR2 YYNGEE. This CDR3 has 16 amino acids. V dropped 0 bases and J dropped 5; count of bases not matched to a gene: 10. The CDR3, as DNA: TGTGCCAGCAGCGTAGATGGGAGGGATCGTCGGGAGACCCAGTACTTC. It codes for CASSVDGRDRRETQYF.

The V call is TRBV19, the J call TRBJ1-2; the match to TRBD1 covers 9 bases. Germline V gene lookup returns CDR1 LNHDA and CDR2 SQIVND (reference sequence). The junction had 6 bases not matched to a gene; V was cut back by 4 bases and J by 6 bases. The CDR3 consists of 14 residues. DNA for the CDR3: TGTGCCAGTAGTACCCGGACAGGGGTCGATGGCTACACCTTC. As protein: CASSTRTGVDGYTF.

This clone was observed a handful of times. The rearrangement links TRBV7-2 to TRBJ2-1; no firm D call. Germline V gives CDR1 SGHTA, CDR2 FQGNSA. The CDR3 has 12 residues. The V gene lost 3 bases and the J gene lost 9 bases, with 9 bases spanning the gap. DNA of the CDR3: TGTGCCAGCAGCTTCGGTATCGGTGAGCAGTTCTTC. Amino acid sequence: CASSFGIGEQFF.

This clone was seen once. The chain uses TRBV28 and TRBJ1-3; TRBD1 aligns across 7 bases. The CDR3 extends over 13 amino acids. The germline CDR1 and CDR2 sequences are MDHEN and SYDVKM. J lost 6 bases, V lost 6 bases, and 5 bases had no gene match. CDR3 region: CASSRDRKNTIYF. CDR3 nucleotides: TGTGCCAGCAGCCGGGACAGAAAAAACACCATATATTTT.

Only a few counts were recorded for this clone. The chain joins TRBV6-5 to TRBJ2-5, with TRBD1 as a possible D gene (5 bases). In germline, CDR1 is MNHEY, CDR2 SVGAGI. The CDR3 totals 15 residues. Trimming cost V 0 bases and J 4 bases, with 12 bases left between them. The CDR3 loop is CASSYSGRVVETQYF. In DNA, the CDR3 is TGTGCCAGCAGTTACTCGGGCAGGGTGGTAGAGACCCAGTACTTC.